This TCR beta chain is drawn from a study of cytomegalovirus exposure and HLA in healthy donors. General study points: Specific recognition of CMV antigens was confirmed in vitro for three chains (all CMV-associated). Altogether, 160 or so TCR beta chains were recorded as cytomegalovirus-associated.

Libraries were prepared by immunoSEQ multiplex PCR; TCRdb keeps only in-frame clonotypes and omits some of them. The sample includes 150,000 to 200,000 clones, approximately 84% seen only once; the top ten take around 6.7%. Per germline, CDR1 SEHNR and CDR2 FQNEAQ (reference sequence). CDR3 length: 14 amino acids. With 5 bases clipped from V and 3 bases from J, the junction kept 6 bases outside the gene matches. Separate from the approximately 600-subject first cohort was the approximately 120-subject validation cohort, to which the donors belonged. Worth noting for this clone: No antigen is known for it.

This TCR came from a man between 18 and 35 years old in good health and CMV-seropositive. Input material: PBMCs. The chain is built from TRBV7-9 and TRBJ2-7; 8 nucleotides agree with TRBD2. This CDR3 is CASSDPGTSYEQYF. CDR3 nucleotide sequence: TGTGCCAGCAGCGACCCCGGGACTAGCTACGAGCAGTACTTC.